This TCR beta chain comes out of a study of high-grade serous ovarian cancer treatment subgroups. The data were produced by immunoSEQ multiplex PCR, yet TCRdb's version contains in-frame clones alone and is incomplete. The data hold roughly 12,000 clones, with roughly four fifths observed a single time. Tumor samples were taken before definitive surgery or chemotherapy. This sequence originates from a human donor with high-grade serous ovarian cancer. The sequencing sample was made of tumor tissue.

CDR3 loop: CASSYLTGGTDTQYF. The CDR3 DNA is TGTGCCAGCAGTTATCTGACAGGGGGCACAGATACGCAGTATTTT. V gene TRBV6-5 combines with J gene TRBJ2-3, with 8 bases that match TRBD1. The CDR3 runs 15 residues. Germline V lookup: CDR1 MNHEY, CDR2 SVGAGI. V shed 3 bases and J 1 base; nucleotides not matched to a gene: 3.